This T cell receptor (beta chain) was identified in a study of blood T cells in healthy people across ages (dated by TCRdb to the mid-2010s). Turning to the overall study: In model experiments, roughly one uniquely barcoded TCR beta cDNA molecule per two T cells was captured by template switching. The study measured age-related changes in TCR beta repertoire diversity using deep sequencing normalized with unique cDNA molecular identifiers. The donors were divided into four age groups: young (average 16 years), middle-aged (almost 40), aged (approximately 62) and long-lived (around 80). Donors of different ages were randomly distributed across sequencing lanes to avoid experimental bias. Two additional independent replicas of 1 million unique cDNA reads from the same blood draw were analyzed for two donors (one aged 18 to 30 and one aged 80 or older).

Worth noting for this clonotype: It lacks a known antigen. No much larger clone is present one base from it, and per-base qualities are unavailable.

The roughly 39 donors, aged about 6 to 90 years, were systemically healthy Caucasian individuals from Russia. Each donor gave about 9.2 milliliters of peripheral blood, drawn into EDTA-treated Vacutainer tubes. PBMCs were isolated by Ficoll-Paque density-gradient centrifugation, with at least 7 million obtained per sample. Trizol reagent was used to extract total RNA from the PBMCs, yielding at least 5 micrograms per sample. For every donor, an aliquot of PBMCs went through flow cytometry to measure the percentages of naive CD45RAhigh/CD27high T cells. Reading from cysteine to phenylalanine, the CDR3 counts 11 amino acids. CDR3 DNA is the only sequence kept; it has 33 bases, read in frame from the first base. A distance of 15 bases separates the germline ends of V and J, which lose 11 bases and 8 bases respectively. From the germline V gene, CDR1 is MNHEY and CDR2 is SVGAGI. Summary of the overall study and its limitations: Observed TCR beta diversity per million T cells fell roughly linearly with age, and a significant reduction was already apparent by age roughly 40. Bulk unsorted PBMC profiling prevented conclusive comparison of naive and antigen-experienced compartments. Compared with the aged group, more naive CD4+ T cells, fewer expanded clones and increased TCR diversity were shown by the long-lived group, suggesting age selection. The CMV infection status of donors was not known, potentially confounding age-related changes in expanded clonotypes. Estimates of total diversity from one million sequenced T cells were regarded as lower bounds and underestimates. There was a strong correlation between observed TCR beta diversity and the percentage of naive T cells measured by flow cytometry.

Library preparation used 5' RACE. Sequencing took place on an Illumina HiSeq 2500. A second PCR of roughly 7 to 12 cycles was performed with a sample-barcoded 5' primer and a J-beta primer mix. A template-switch 5' adaptor carrying 12 random nucleotides introduced a unique molecular identifier onto each TCR beta cDNA molecule. Each sample yielded at least 2.5 million CDR3-containing paired-end reads. First-strand cDNA synthesis was performed from all RNA using the Mint cDNA synthesis kit, with priming by a TRBC-specific oligonucleotide. After uracil-DNA glycosylase treatment, a first 18-cycle PCR used universal primers M1SS and BC2_uni_R on all cDNA. The original pipeline was this. For normalization, 1 million high-quality reads were randomly selected from each sample, with every read carrying a distinct molecular identifier. Reads with shared molecular identifiers were discarded instead of being binned into consensus sequences. MiTCR, set to a Q25 quality threshold and the strictest error-elimination algorithm, was used for CDR3 identification, clonotype clustering and error correction. A nonparametric unseen species model with Euler transformation was used to estimate a lower bound on total TCR beta diversity. TCRdb took the public reads, trimmed them with fastp at Q25, ran MiXCR for clone calling and kept in-frame beta chains. Rows with a matching CDR3 protein are joined into one entry that keeps the most common DNA and genes. These V and J calls derive from TCRdb rather than the authors' analysis. Across this sample there are almost 300,000 distinct CDR3 sequences, with 27% seen only once. In total, the top ten clones hold about 30% of the sample.

Source material: blood. The rearranged segments are TRBV6-5 and TRBJ1-1; the D gene assignment is ambiguous. The TCR was taken from a woman in her 70s in good health. The DNA reads as follows: TGTGCCGGCACCGACGACCTCGAAGCTTTCTTT. Its protein product is CAGTDDLEAFF.